This T cell receptor (beta chain) appears in the sequencing data of a study of beta chain features in type 1 diabetes (dated 2018 in TCRdb). About the investigation overall: Mean age, gender distribution, total cell number and subset yield did not differ between patients and healthy donors. A total of 85 million to 140 million sorted cells were examined across all samples, and the number of cells per subset was strongly correlated with RNA yield. In the study, TCRB repertoires of sorted circulating CD4+ T cell subsets from recently diagnosed type 1 diabetes patients were compared with those of matched healthy donors. Regulatory and stem cell-like memory subsets were isolated from only 8 patients and roughly 8 healthy donors, whereas naive and central memory subsets came from all 28 donors. Summary of the overall study and its limitations: Sequencing cDNA rather than genomic DNA could over-represent highly expressing activated cells, although activation and CD3 levels did not differ between groups. Shorter templates might have been favored by PCR, but patient and control samples were amplified and corrected together, so both groups would have been affected equally by any skew. Naive, central memory and regulatory TCRB repertoires appeared to be more alike among patients than among healthy donors. Because the HLA sub-analyses included only small numbers of individuals, any influence of HLA type on TCRB rearrangement was left unresolved. Fewer insertions and more nucleotide deletions at VDJ recombination sites were observed in patients with type 1 diabetes, implying thymic rearrangement abnormalities. Type 1 diabetes patients showed a moderate but significant shortening of TCRB CDR3 length in all four CD4+ subsets.

From each donor, a single peripheral blood sample of 90 to 150 mL on average was drawn into heparinised tubes. A BD FACSAria II and a panel including CD45RO, CCR7, CD25, CD127, CD95 and CD27 were used to sort naive, central memory, regulatory and stem cell-like memory CD4+ T cells. Every sorted population had a purity above 98%. PBMCs were isolated immediately by Lymphoprep density gradient centrifugation and stained directly without culture. So that batch effects would be minimized, each experiment stained and sorted samples in pairs, pairing one healthy donor with one patient. Turning to this clone: Its antigen remains unidentified. No quality values exist for individual bases; no much larger clone is one base distant.

V has 4 bases trimmed and J has 5 bases trimmed; junction bases matching no gene number 5. CDR1 and CDR2 were assigned from the germline V gene as SGHRS and YFSETQ. Including the terminal cysteine and phenylalanine, the CDR3 comprises 14 residues. The CDR3 DNA has 42 bases and is translated from base 1. The entire isolated RNA was reverse transcribed using the High Capacity cDNA Reverse Transcription Kit, and thus expressed TCRB transcripts were sequenced. Naive, central memory and regulatory T cell samples underwent deep immunoSEQ sequencing, averaging approximately 3.3 million total reads per sample. After sorted cells were lysed in RLT buffer, RNA was extracted with DNase-treated RNeasy Micro or Mini kits, with the choice depending on cell number. Each cell subset was processed on its own to prevent cross-contamination, while patient and healthy donor samples were processed together. The immunoSEQ multiplex PCR was used to amplify TCRB sequences from cDNA, yielding 87-bp fragments that span the CDR3 region. Sequencing of the amplicons was done on the Illumina HiSeq platform. The original methods were these. Synthetic template baselines were used to correct PCR bias computationally, reads within Hamming distance 2 were collapsed together, and singletons that could not be merged were discarded. Reads were aligned against IMGT to assign V, D and J genes, CDR3 length and insertions or deletions at six rearrangement sites. Within each subset, clonotype counts were normalized to sorted cell number, and only after that were true diversity and Gini coefficients computed with the tcR R package. The overlap coefficient, calculated on TCRB nucleotide sequences, was used to quantify repertoire sharing. Out-of-frame TCRB sequences from naive cells were analyzed to stand in for the pre-selection repertoire. Entries here come from immuneACCESS through TCRdb and include only in-frame sequences with V and J called. Some clones fail to appear in such tables; in the studies checked, an unresolved V gene covers under half of the shortfall, and the cause of the remainder is unknown. V and J calls and clone size are given by that table; D and trimming were obtained from the DNA. This sample lists some 350,000 clones; roughly 14% were detected once. About 0.015% of the sample rests with the top ten.

In this chain, TRBV5-1 is recombined with TRBJ2-2; TRBD1 fits 7 bases in the junction. This receptor was identified in a young woman with type 1 diabetes. The sample taken for sequencing was naive CD4+ T cells from blood. The cell subset or site label here, explained by the study, means: true naive CD4+ T cells. The base sequence is TGCGCCAGCAGCACGGGACAGAATACCGGGGAGCTGTTTTTT. It is translated as CASSTGQNTGELFF.